This TCR beta chain stems from a study of OX40 agonist ivuxolimab in advanced cancers. Study-level background: One hepatocellular carcinoma and a couple of cutaneous melanoma patients partially responded.

Autoimmune disease history or systemic immunosuppression was exclusionary. Using immunoSEQ multiplex PCR, the repertoire was profiled, and TCRdb retains in-frame clones only, with some absent. The sample consists of 75,000 to 90,000 clones, about 90% of them appearing once. The study, taken as a whole, reports: Researchers did not determine the expanded peripheral T cells' antigen specificity. There were, on average, more expanded clones in CD8+ T cells than in CD4+.

The sample holds one count of this clone. Its specificity is unknown. Germline assignment: CDR1 SGHVS and CDR2 FQNEAQ. The V and J ends lost 8 bases and 0 bases respectively, with 11 bases between them. This CDR3 contains 14 residues. The sequenced sample was CD4+ or CD8+ T cells sorted from blood, obtained in a trial of the OX40 agonist ivuxolimab. The origin of this receptor is an adult with an advanced solid tumor such as melanoma, head and neck, liver or kidney cancer. The gene calls are TRBV7-8 and TRBJ2-4; a possible D gene is TRBD1 (6 bases). The CDR3 DNA reads as TGTGCCAGCGGGGACACGCTAGCCAAAAACATTCAGTACTTC. Its translation: CASGDTLAKNIQYF.